This T cell receptor beta chain was sequenced for a study of T-cell reconstitution after alpha-beta-depleted transplantation in children. Study-wide results and caveats: After transplant, high TCRbeta diversity at day 60 in some patients arose from surviving recipient T cells and thymic progenitors. It was newly produced T cells that mostly accounted for T-cell counts and diversity one year after transplant. The study reportedly traced alpha-beta T cells about two months after transplant to several hundred expanded graft clones.

The library targeted TCRbeta and was prepared with unique molecular identifiers. TCRdb recomputed calls from the PCR reads with MiXCR, one row per CDR3 protein. The table shows some 200,000 distinct CDR3 sequences, with about 8.7% occurring only once. Comments on this clonotype: Its antigen is unidentified.

This clonotype originated in a male patient under 10 years old who had a stem cell transplant for acute myeloid leukemia, so the T cells may come from the graft donor. Specimen: PBMCs, mostly from graft donor cells, collected 360 days after TCRalphabeta/CD19-depleted stem cell transplant.

This CDR3 is CASSETGQASYEQYF. The CDR3 DNA reads TGTGCCAGCAGTGAAACGGGACAGGCCTCCTACGAGCAGTACTTC. The chain has TRBV25-1 and TRBJ2-7, with 8 positions matching TRBD1. This CDR3 spans 15 amino acids. Germline CDR1 reads MGHDK; CDR2 reads SYGVNS. V trimming: 2 bases; J trimming: 0 bases; junction bases outside the gene matches: 3.